A selection of T cell receptor beta chains follows, all from one sample in a study of blood T cell repertoires in COVID-19. Sequencing was performed with immunoSEQ multiplex PCR; in TCRdb, only in-frame clones are kept and a portion is missing. The profile covers roughly 260,000 clones, with approximately 92% appearing a single time and roughly 2.7% taken by the ten largest. The sample taken for sequencing was peripheral blood. The origin of the receptors is a young adult with COVID-19, enrolled during active disease. Both conserved end residues are part of each CDR3. A D gene is named only where the DNA matches it firmly. The size of a clone is reported for some rows only, either as once, few or many, or as a class for expanded clones.

NA,NA,TRBV7-8,TRBJ2-7,CASSLTLLGSYEQYF,TGTGCCAGCAGCTTAACCTTACTAGGTAGCTACGAGCAGTACTTC
NA,TRBD1,TRBV29-1,TRBJ2-3,CSVLGTGGATDTQYF,TGCAGCGTTCTGGGGACAGGGGGCGCAACAGATACGCAGTATTTT
NA,NA,TRBV19,TRBJ1-2,CASSIGGKIYGYTF,TGTGCCAGTAGTATCGGCGGGAAGATCTATGGCTACACCTTC
NA,NA,TRBV18,TRBJ2-5,CASSPTSYQETQYF,TGTGCCAGCTCACCAACTAGCTACCAAGAGACCCAGTACTTC
once,NA,TRBV27,TRBJ2-2,CASSGTLLTGELFF,TGTGCCAGTTCCGGGACACTTCTCACCGGGGAGCTGTTTTTT
NA,NA,TRBV30,TRBJ2-2,CAWSLDGGRENPFF,TGTGCCTGGAGCCTAGACGGGGGACGGGAGAATCCGTTTTTT
few,NA,TRBV9,TRBJ2-7,CASSATGSSYEQYF,TGTGCCAGCAGCGCGACAGGAAGCTCCTACGAGCAGTACTTC
NA,NA,TRBV7-2,TRBJ1-1,CASILGSGTEAFF,TGTGCCAGCATCCTGGGGAGCGGGACTGAAGCTTTCTTT
few,TRBD1,TRBV6-5,TRBJ1-5,CASSPDRVSNQPQHF,TGTGCCAGCAGCCCCGACAGGGTCAGCAATCAGCCCCAGCATTTT
NA,NA,TRBV7-2,TRBJ1-5,CASSLRGSGNQPQHF,TGTGCCAGCAGCTTGCGGGGCTCGGGCAATCAGCCCCAGCATTTT
NA,TRBD2,TRBV5-4,TRBJ2-7,CASSFGGGLAGVTYEQYF,TGTGCCAGCAGCTTCGGGGGGGGACTAGCGGGAGTTACCTACGAGCAGTACTTC
NA,TRBD1,TRBV29-1,TRBJ1-1,CSAAGTGGENTEAFF,TGCAGCGCCGCCGGGACAGGGGGAGAGAACACTGAAGCTTTCTTT
NA,NA,TRBV2,TRBJ1-5,CASSEGGNQPQHF,TGTGCCAGCAGTGAGGGAGGTAATCAGCCCCAGCATTTT
NA,TRBD1,TRBV5-1,TRBJ1-6,CASSLTSPGQGNSPLHF,TGCGCCAGCAGCTTGACGTCCCCGGGACAGGGAAATTCACCCCTCCACTTT
NA,NA,TRBV27,TRBJ2-1,CASSLSGHVYNEQFF,TGTGCCAGCAGTTTAAGCGGGCATGTCTACAATGAGCAGTTCTTC
NA,TRBD2,TRBV3-1/TRBV3-2,TRBJ2-2,CASSLSGSARELFF,TGTGCCAGCAGCCTTAGCGGGAGCGCAAGGGAGCTGTTTTTT